Following are 8 T cell receptor beta chains from one sample sequenced in a study of T cell repertoires in ileal Crohn's disease (dated 2019 in TCRdb). Library preparation employed the immunoSEQ multiplex PCR assay. TCRdb took over this immuneACCESS table, retaining in-frame rearrangements with V and J assigned. Such tables are incomplete; in checked studies, under half of the missing clones stem from an unresolved V gene, and the remainder is unexplained. This sample has 2,000 to 3,000 clones in its table, and roughly 86% of those were observed once. About 7% of the sample is in the top ten clones. Sequences were obtained from ileal tissue. The receptors derive from an adult with Crohn's disease.

In this sample, this clone turned up a few times. V and J are TRBV4-3 and TRBJ2-2, with a possible D match to TRBD2 (5 bases). V lost 0 bases and J lost 5, with 16 bases in between. Germline V lookup: CDR1 LGHNA, CDR2 YSLEER. The CDR3 is 17 residues long. CDR3 sequence (DNA): TGCGCCAGCAGCCAAGACGTTGTGTTCAGCGGAACCGGGGAGCTGTTTTTT. It encodes CASSQDVVFSGTGELFF.

The rearrangement joins TRBV11-3 to TRBJ2-3; D gene ambiguous. V lost 3 bases and J 0 bases, leaving 7 bases between the germline ends. The CDR3 has 14 residues. Germline CDR1 and CDR2: SGHNT and YENEEA. CDR3 DNA: TGTGCCAGCAGCTTCCCTGGTAGCACAGATACGCAGTATTTT. Its protein product is CASSFPGSTDTQYF.

The chain recombines TRBV4-1 with TRBJ1-4; TRBD1 matches at 7 bases. The germline V gene has CDR1 MGHRA and CDR2 YSYEKL. V shed 4 bases, J shed 7 bases, and the junction held 6 bases outside the gene matches. The CDR3 is made up of 14 amino acids. CDR3 in amino acids: CASSLQGLGEKLFF. CDR3 nucleotides: TGCGCCAGCAGCCTACAGGGGTTGGGTGAAAAACTGTTTTTT.

The CDR3 DNA sequence: TGTGCCAGCAGTAGACAGGGGGAAGAGGGCTACACCTTC. Encoded protein: CASSRQGEEGYTF. The J gene is TRBJ1-2, the V gene TRBV2, with 9 bases fitting TRBD1. The germline gives CDR1 SNHLY, CDR2 FYNNEI. The CDR3 runs to 13 residues. V gave up 5 bases and J gave up 8 bases; unmatched junction bases: 6.

The gene calls are TRBV10-3 and TRBJ2-7, with TRBD1 matching 7 bases. V gave up 3 bases and J gave up 6 bases; unmatched junction bases: 11. This CDR3 comprises 15 residues. From germline, CDR1 is ENHRY and CDR2 SYGVKD. The CDR3 is CAISEQPTGESEQYF. The CDR3 coding sequence is TGTGCCATCAGTGAACAACCTACAGGGGAGAGCGAGCAGTACTTC.

The J gene is TRBJ2-7, the V gene TRBV5-6; the D gene is possibly TRBD1 (6 bases). Germline-derived CDR1 and CDR2 are SGHDT and YYEEEE. The CDR3 runs to 12 residues. V shed 0 bases and J shed 7 bases, with 8 bases lying between them. The CDR3 here is CASSLAGEEQYF. The CDR3 DNA is TGTGCCAGCAGCTTGGCAGGGGAGGAGCAGTACTTC.

The J gene is TRBJ2-1, the V gene TRBV11-2, with D possibly being TRBD1 (5 bases). Trimming shortened V by 2 bases and J by 6 bases, and 5 bases separated the two germline ends. Germline lookup yields CDR1 SGHAT and CDR2 FQNNGV. The CDR3 extends over 12 amino acids. The CDR3 DNA reads TGTGCCAGCAGCTTACAGGGCAATGAGCAGTTCTTC. Protein product: CASSLQGNEQFF.

V is TRBV19 and J is TRBJ1-2; D perhaps matches TRBD1 (6 bases). The CDR3 is made up of 17 amino acids. Looked up from germline, CDR1 is LNHDA and CDR2 is SQIVND (reference sequence). With 6 bases removed from V and 1 base from J, the gap between germline ends came to 21 bases. The CDR3 nucleotides read TGTGCCAGTAGCGTCGAAACCGGGACAACCATTAACTATGGCTACACCTTC. This codes for CASSVETGTTINYGYTF.